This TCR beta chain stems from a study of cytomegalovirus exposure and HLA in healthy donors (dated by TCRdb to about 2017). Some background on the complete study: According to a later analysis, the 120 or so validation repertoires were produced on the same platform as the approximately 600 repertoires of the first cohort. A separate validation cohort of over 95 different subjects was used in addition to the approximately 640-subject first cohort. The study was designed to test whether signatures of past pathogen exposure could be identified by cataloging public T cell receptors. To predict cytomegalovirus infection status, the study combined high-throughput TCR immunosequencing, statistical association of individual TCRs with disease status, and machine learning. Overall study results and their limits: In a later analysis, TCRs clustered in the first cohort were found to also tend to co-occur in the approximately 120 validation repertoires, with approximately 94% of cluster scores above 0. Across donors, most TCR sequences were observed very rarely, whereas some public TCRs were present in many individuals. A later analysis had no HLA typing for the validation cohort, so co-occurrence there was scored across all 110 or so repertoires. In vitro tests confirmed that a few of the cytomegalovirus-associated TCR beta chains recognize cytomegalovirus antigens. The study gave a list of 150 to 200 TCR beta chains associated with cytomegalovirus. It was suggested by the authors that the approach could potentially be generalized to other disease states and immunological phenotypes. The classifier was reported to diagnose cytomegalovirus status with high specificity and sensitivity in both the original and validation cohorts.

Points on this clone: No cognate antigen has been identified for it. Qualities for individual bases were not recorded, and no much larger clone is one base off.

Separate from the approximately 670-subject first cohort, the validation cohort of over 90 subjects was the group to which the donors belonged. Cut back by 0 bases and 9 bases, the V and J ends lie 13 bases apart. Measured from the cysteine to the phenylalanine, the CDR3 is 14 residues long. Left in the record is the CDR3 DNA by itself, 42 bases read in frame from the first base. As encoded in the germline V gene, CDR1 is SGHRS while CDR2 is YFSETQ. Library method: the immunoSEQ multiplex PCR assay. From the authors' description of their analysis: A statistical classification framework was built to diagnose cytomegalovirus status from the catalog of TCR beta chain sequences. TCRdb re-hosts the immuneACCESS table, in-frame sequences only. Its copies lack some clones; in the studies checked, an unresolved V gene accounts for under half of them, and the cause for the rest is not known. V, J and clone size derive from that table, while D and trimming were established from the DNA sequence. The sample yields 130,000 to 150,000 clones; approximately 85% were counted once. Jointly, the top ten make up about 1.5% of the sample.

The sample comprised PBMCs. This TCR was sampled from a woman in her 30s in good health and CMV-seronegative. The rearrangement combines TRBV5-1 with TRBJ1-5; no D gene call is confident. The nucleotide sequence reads TGCGCCAGCAGCTTGGCGCCAGCGGGTAGGCCCCAGCATTTT. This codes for CASSLAPAGRPQHF.